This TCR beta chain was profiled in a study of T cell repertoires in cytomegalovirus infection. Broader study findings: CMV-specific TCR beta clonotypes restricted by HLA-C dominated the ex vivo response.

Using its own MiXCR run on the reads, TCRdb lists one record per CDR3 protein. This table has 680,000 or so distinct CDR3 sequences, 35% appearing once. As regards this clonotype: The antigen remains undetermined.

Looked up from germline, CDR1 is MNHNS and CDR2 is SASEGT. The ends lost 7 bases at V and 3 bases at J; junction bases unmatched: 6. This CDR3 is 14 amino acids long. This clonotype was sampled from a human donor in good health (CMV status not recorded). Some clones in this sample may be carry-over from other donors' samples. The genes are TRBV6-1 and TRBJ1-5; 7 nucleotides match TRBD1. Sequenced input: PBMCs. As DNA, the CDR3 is TGTGCCAGCATAGGGGGCTATCTCAATCAGCCCCAGCATTTT. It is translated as CASIGGYLNQPQHF.